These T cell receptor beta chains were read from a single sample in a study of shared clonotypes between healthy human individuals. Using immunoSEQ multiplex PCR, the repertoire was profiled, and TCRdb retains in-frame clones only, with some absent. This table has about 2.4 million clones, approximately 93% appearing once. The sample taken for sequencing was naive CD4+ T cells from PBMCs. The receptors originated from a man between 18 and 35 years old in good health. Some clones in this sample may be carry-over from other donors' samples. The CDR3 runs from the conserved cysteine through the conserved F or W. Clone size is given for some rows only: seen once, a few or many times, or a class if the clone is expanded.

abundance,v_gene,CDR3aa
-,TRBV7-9,CASSFSGASSYEQYF
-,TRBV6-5,CASRRDRGSYEQYF
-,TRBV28,CASSLNSPPEAFF
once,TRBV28,CASSLSHGGYGQPQHF
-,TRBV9,CASSVAPLGRGELFF
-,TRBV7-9,CASSLSGVGTEAFF
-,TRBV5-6,CASSPGLAGEYNEQFF
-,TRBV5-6,CASSLVQSTQYF
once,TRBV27,CASSQGGLLNQPQHF
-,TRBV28,CASSPLHQPQHF
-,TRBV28,CASRTTGDSNQPQHF
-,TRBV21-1,CASPGVGNQPQHF
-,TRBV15,CATSWQYNEKLFF
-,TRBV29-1,CTGLEGHGYTF
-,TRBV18,CASSPPGRETQYF
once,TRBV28,CAVGRPGDTGELFF
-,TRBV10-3,CAISDLSGWTDTQYF
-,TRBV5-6,CASSPQGQPNTGELFF
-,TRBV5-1,CASTKYAGTGLEYNEQFF
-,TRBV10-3,CAIRGQGDQPQHF
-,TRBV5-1,CASSLEVRQGANEQFF
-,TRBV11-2,CASSFTSPYEQYF
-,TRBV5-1,CASSAVIAQGGEQYF
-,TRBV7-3,CASSLAHNQPQHF
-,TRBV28,CASSFQGMTEAFF
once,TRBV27,CASTMGQGALSSYNEQFF
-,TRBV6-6,CASSYSRATPTF
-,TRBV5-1,CASSFGTDYEQYF
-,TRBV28,CASSLRPYNEQFF
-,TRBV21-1,CASSKVGRLGELFF
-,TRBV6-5,CASTGTGGYEQYF
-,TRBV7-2,CASSGTGSTYNEQFF
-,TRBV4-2,CASSPSSGSRGPGANVLTF
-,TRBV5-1,CASSTQPGTSGTSTDTQYF
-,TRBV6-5,CATSRPGQGGYTF
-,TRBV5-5,CASSGTGSTDTQYF
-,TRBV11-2,CASSFNRDTTGELFF
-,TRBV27,CASSTRQVEFF
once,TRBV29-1,CSVSVGPRSYNEQFF
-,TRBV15,CATSSWSSGHNEQFF
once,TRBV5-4,CASGARNYEQYF
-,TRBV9,CASSVEPRAGDTEAFF
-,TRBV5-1,CASSLYRGTDTQYF
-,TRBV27,CASSFRENYGYTF